A single sample gave rise to the 17 T cell receptor beta chains below, sequenced in a study of control samples from healthy donors and cancer patients. Profiled with immunoSEQ multiplex PCR; TCRdb holds only in-frame clones, not every one. Among roughly 20,000 clones listed, around four fifths were seen once. The source material was PBMCs. These TCRs come from a man aged 55 to 69 with colorectal cancer.

The chain combines TRBV4-1 with TRBJ2-7, with 7 nucleotides matching TRBD2. This CDR3 is 16 amino acids long. CDR1 is MGHRA, CDR2 YSYEKL, per germline. The J segment lost 4 bases and the V segment lost 0 bases, leaving 9 bases of the junction unmatched. The chain's CDR3 is CASSQESPEGLYEQYF. CDR3 nucleotides: TGCGCCAGCAGCCAAGAAAGCCCTGAGGGACTATACGAGCAGTACTTC.

This sequence joins TRBV4-3 and TRBJ1-2, with 9 bases matching TRBD1. The CDR3 is made up of 16 amino acids. Trimming at V came to 0 bases and at J to 4 bases, leaving 6 bases not matched to a gene. In germline, CDR1 is LGHNA, CDR2 YSLEER. This CDR3 reads CASSQDRQGVGYGYTF. The CDR3 DNA reads TGCGCCAGCAGCCAAGATCGACAGGGGGTCGGCTATGGCTACACCTTC.

V usage is TRBV7-9 and J usage is TRBJ1-1, with D unclear. V lost 0 bases, J lost 2 bases, and 4 bases lay in between. The CDR3 runs to 13 residues. Germline values: CDR1 SEHNR, CDR2 FQNEAQ (reference sequence). The CDR3 is CASSLALNTEAFF. As DNA, the CDR3 is TGTGCCAGCAGCTTAGCTCTTAACACTGAAGCTTTCTTT.

This chain links TRBV27 with TRBJ2-2; weak D call: TRBD1 (5 bases). Germline V gene data show CDR1 as MNHEY and CDR2 as SMNVEV (reference sequence). The CDR3 has 14 amino acids. With 0 bases removed from V and 6 bases from J, the gap between germline ends came to 8 bases. CDR3 nucleotides: TGTGCCAGCAGTTTATCGTTAGGGGCCGGGGAGCTGTTTTTT. Its protein is CASSLSLGAGELFF.

The gene calls are TRBV5-5 and TRBJ1-1; TRBD1 is a possible D gene (6 bases). This CDR3 spans 13 amino acids. V lost 2 bases and J lost 11, with 16 bases in between. CDR1 and CDR2 (germline): SGHKS, YYEKEE (reference sequence). The CDR3, as DNA: TGTGCCAGCAGCTTACGGACAGCAATTGGGGCTTTCTTT. Its protein is CASSLRTAIGAFF.

V is TRBV30 and J is TRBJ1-2, with 10 bases lining up with TRBD1. The trim removed 4 bases at V and 7 bases at J, leaving 6 bases unmatched. Germline V CDR1 and CDR2: GTSNPN, SVGIG (reference sequence). This CDR3 spans 13 amino acids. CDR3 bases: TGTGCCTGGACCCGGGACAGGGGTTCTGGCTACACCTTC. Translation gives CAWTRDRGSGYTF.

The genes are TRBV19 and TRBJ1-2; 8 nucleotides line up with TRBD1. V lost 3 bases, J lost 0 bases, and 6 bases stayed unmatched. The CDR3 loop spans 16 amino acids. The germline V gene has CDR1 LNHDA and CDR2 SQIVND (reference sequence). The CDR3 nucleotides are TGTGCCAGTAGTATTCTGACAGGGGAAGCTAACTATGGCTACACCTTC. It specifies CASSILTGEANYGYTF.

In this sample, this clone turned up a few times. This chain links TRBV29-1 with TRBJ1-2, with TRBD1 identical over 8 bases. Unmatched junction bases numbered 11, after V lost 2 bases and J lost 6 bases. Germline V gene lookup returns CDR1 SQVTM and CDR2 ANQGSEA. The CDR3 extends over 15 amino acids. CDR3 DNA: TGCAGCGTTGAATCGTGGGACAGGCTATCGGATGGCTACACCTTC. Its translation: CSVESWDRLSDGYTF.

This clone occurred a few times. J is TRBJ2-7 and V is TRBV29-1, with 8 bases that match TRBD2. This CDR3 is 15 amino acids long. Germline V gene sequence: CDR1 SQVTM, CDR2 ANQGSEA. J lost 0 bases, V lost 4 bases, and 8 bases had no gene match. The CDR3 nucleotides are TGCAGCGTTGTAAAATTAGCGGGGATCTCCTACGAGCAGTACTTC. Protein product: CSVVKLAGISYEQYF.

The CDR3 nucleotides read TGTGCCAGCAGCTTAGGCGGGGCCCCCAGTGGTTCACCCCTCCACTTT. Encoded protein: CASSLGGAPSGSPLHF. The genes are TRBV7-2 and TRBJ1-6, with TRBD1 as a possible D gene (5 bases). V was shortened by 1 base and J by 9 bases, with 16 bases between the two germline ends. The germline gives CDR1 SGHTA, CDR2 FQGNSA. The CDR3 runs to 16 residues. Looking up the rest from reference TRBV7-2 and TRBJ1-6 gives the full variable domain: GAGVSQSPSNKVTEKGKDVELRCDPISGHTALYWYRQSLGQGLEFLIYFQGNSAPDKSGLPSDRFSAERTGGSVSTLTIQRTQQEDSAVYLCASSLGGAPSGSPLHFGNGTRLTVT.

The chain couples TRBV14 to TRBJ1-2, with a weak D call TRBD1 (6 bases). Germline lookup yields CDR1 SGHDN and CDR2 FVKESK. There are 15 residues in the CDR3. With 1 base removed from V and 4 bases from J, the gap between germline ends came to 13 bases. In DNA form, the CDR3 reads TGTGCCAGCAGCCAAGTCAGGGGATGGAGCTATGGCTACACCTTC. Protein product: CASSQVRGWSYGYTF.

This clone was recorded only once. CDR3 DNA sequence: TGCGCCAGCAGCTTGTGGGCCGGGACGGTGACCTACGAGCAGTACTTC. Its protein is CASSLWAGTVTYEQYF. The rearrangement uses TRBV5-1 and TRBJ2-7; TRBD1 or TRBD2 may be the D gene (5 bases each). V was trimmed by 1 base and J by 2 bases, leaving 16 bases between them. This CDR3 region has 16 residues. CDR1 and CDR2 (germline): SGHRS, YFSETQ.

The chain employs TRBV5-1 and TRBJ2-2; D remains ambiguous. V was trimmed by 4 bases and J by 6 bases, leaving 13 bases between them. The CDR3 loop spans 14 amino acids. Germline V gene data show CDR1 as SGHRS and CDR2 as YFSETQ. The CDR3: CASSPLNRAGELFF. The CDR3 DNA is TGCGCCAGCAGCCCCCTTAATAGAGCCGGGGAGCTGTTTTTT.

This chain links TRBV11-2 with TRBJ1-1; the D gene is possibly TRBD1 (5 bases). This CDR3 spans 13 amino acids. CDR1 and CDR2 from the germline V gene are SGHAT and FQNNGV. V lost 1 base to trimming and J lost 4 bases, with 7 bases between them. CDR3 DNA sequence: TGTGCCAGCAGCTTAGTAGGGACCACTGAAGCTTTCTTT. Translation: CASSLVGTTEAFF.

The chain links TRBV30 to TRBJ1-2, with TRBD1 as a possible D gene (6 bases). Deletions cut 5 bases from V and 4 bases from J, with 17 bases between. This CDR3 is built from 14 residues. Germline CDR1 and CDR2: GTSNPN and SVGIG (reference sequence). The CDR3 nucleotides read TGTGCCTGGGAGGAAGGGGGGGCGTTCTATGGCTACACCTTC. It yields the protein CAWEEGGAFYGYTF.

CDR3 amino acids: CATSDGTGAQPQHF. The CDR3 region has the DNA TGTGCCACCAGTGATGGGACAGGGGCGCAGCCCCAGCATTTT. This chain joins TRBV24-1 and TRBJ1-5, with 10 bases aligning to TRBD1. There are 14 residues in the CDR3. Looked up from germline, CDR1 is KGHDR and CDR2 is SFDVKD. The V and J ends lost 3 bases and 7 bases, in that order; junction bases with no gene match: 2.

This chain links TRBV24-1 with TRBJ2-5; 7 positions match TRBD1. CDR1 and CDR2 from the germline V gene are KGHDR and SFDVKD. The trim removed 4 bases at V and 5 bases at J, leaving 9 bases unmatched. This CDR3 spans 15 amino acids. In nucleotides, the CDR3 is TGTGCCACCAGTGACTGGGGACAGACGGGGGAGACCCAGTACTTC. Residues: CATSDWGQTGETQYF.